What follows are 32 T cell receptor beta chains derived from one specimen sequenced in a study of OX40 agonist ivuxolimab in advanced cancers. Using immunoSEQ multiplex PCR, the repertoire was profiled, and TCRdb retains in-frame clones only, with some absent. The sample lists 55,000 to 70,000 clones; roughly 90% were seen once. This specimen was CD4+ or CD8+ T cells sorted from blood, taken in a trial of the OX40 agonist ivuxolimab. The receptors derive from an adult with an advanced solid tumor such as melanoma, head and neck, liver or kidney cancer.

The gene calls are TRBV5-6 and TRBJ1-1, with D possibly being TRBD1 (5 bases). Germline lookup yields CDR1 SGHDT and CDR2 YYEEEE. V was clipped by 4 bases and J by 1 base, with 20 bases between them. The CDR3 extends over 17 amino acids. DNA for the CDR3: TGTGCCAGCAGCCCGGGGGTCGCGGTGGGTTGGAACACTGAAGCTTTCTTT. The encoded protein is CASSPGVAVGWNTEAFF.

This clone was counted a few times. The chain links TRBV6-6 to TRBJ1-1; D is uncertain. V lost 6 bases and J 8 bases, leaving 10 bases between the germline ends. The CDR3 extends over 11 amino acids. Germline V CDR1 and CDR2: MNHNY, SVGAGI (reference sequence). The CDR3 DNA follows: TGTGCCAGCAGCCCGGGGTGGGAAGCTTTCTTT. This sequence encodes CASSPGWEAFF.

The chain carries TRBV9 and TRBJ1-2; D remains unclear. V lost 7 bases and J 2 bases, leaving 12 bases between the germline ends. The CDR3 sequence is 13 residues long. CDR1 is SGDLS, CDR2 YYNGEE, per germline. CDR3 protein: CASGLGENYGYTF. In DNA form, the CDR3 reads TGTGCCAGCGGCCTGGGAGAGAACTATGGCTACACCTTC.

CDR3 region: CASSLSGWNEQFF. The DNA of the CDR3 is TGTGCCAGCAGCTTAAGCGGATGGAATGAGCAGTTCTTC. The rearrangement links TRBV5-5 to TRBJ2-1; D is possibly TRBD2 (5 bases). The V end lost 2 bases, the J end lost 7 bases, and 10 bases lay between the germline ends. The CDR3 runs 13 residues. CDR1 is SGHKS, CDR2 YYEKEE, per germline (reference sequence).

This sequence joins TRBV5-1 and TRBJ1-1; D unclear. The germline CDR1 and CDR2 sequences are SGHRS and YFSETQ. The CDR3 is 14 residues long. The V and J ends lost 0 bases and 2 bases respectively, with 8 bases between them. CDR3 in DNA: TGCGCCAGCAGCTTGGTAACTTTAAACACTGAAGCTTTCTTT. Residues: CASSLVTLNTEAFF. The full variable domain, rest sourced from reference TRBV5-1 and TRBJ1-1, is KAGVTQTPRYLIKTRGQQVTLSCSPISGHRSVSWYQQTPGQGLQFLFEYFSETQRNKGNFPGRFSGRQFSNSRSEMNVSTLELGDSALYLCASSLVTLNTEAFFGQGTRLTVV.

V usage is TRBV27 and J usage is TRBJ2-3, with a tentative D call TRBD2 (6 bases). The CDR3 runs to 14 residues. V was cut by 3 bases and J by 1 base, with 8 bases left in between. Germline V gives CDR1 MNHEY, CDR2 SMNVEV (reference sequence). The CDR3 is CASSFGGGTDTQYF. In nucleotides, the CDR3 is TGTGCCAGCAGTTTTGGAGGGGGCACAGATACGCAGTATTTT.

J is TRBJ2-1 and V is TRBV5-8, with 7 bases aligning to TRBD1. This CDR3 comprises 16 residues. With 6 bases clipped from V and 2 bases from J, the junction kept 11 bases outside the gene matches. CDR1 SGHTS and CDR2 YDEGEE come from the germline V gene. The CDR3 DNA sequence: TGTGCCAGCATAAAAGTCAGGGACAGACCCTACAATGAGCAGTTCTTC. Protein product: CASIKVRDRPYNEQFF.

The chain uses TRBV19 and TRBJ1-6, with D hard to call. Germline loops: CDR1 LNHDA, CDR2 SQIVND (reference sequence). The CDR3 runs to 14 residues. V was cut by 2 bases and J by 4 bases, with 6 bases left in between. CDR3 nucleotide sequence: TGTGCCAGTAGTATACCGGGTTATAATTCACCCCTCCACTTT. Encoded protein: CASSIPGYNSPLHF.

The chain employs TRBV4-3 and TRBJ2-1, with 10 positions matching TRBD2. CDR1 LGHNA and CDR2 YSLEER come from the germline V gene. The ends lost 8 bases at V and 7 bases at J; junction bases unmatched: 5. The CDR3 contains 13 residues. For the CDR3, the DNA is TGCGCCAGCGGGACTAGCGTTTATAATGAGCAGTTCTTC. Its translation: CASGTSVYNEQFF.

The rearrangement links TRBV7-6 to TRBJ2-7; 7 positions agree with TRBD2. V trimming: 5 bases; J trimming: 0 bases; junction bases outside the gene matches: 7. The CDR3 contains 15 residues. The V gene's germline CDR1 is SGHVS and CDR2 FNYEAQ. CDR3 DNA sequence: TGTGCCAGCAGCCTGAACCGGGACTACTCCTACGAGCAGTACTTC. It is translated as CASSLNRDYSYEQYF.

The chain uses TRBV7-8 and TRBJ2-5; TRBD2 might be the D (6 bases). Trimming shortened V by 1 base and J by 4 bases, and 22 bases separated the two germline ends. Germline CDR1 reads SGHVS; CDR2 reads FQNEAQ. The CDR3 spans 18 residues. DNA of the CDR3: TGTGCCAGCAGCTTAGACTCGACTAGTTTGGGGCTTCCAGAGACCCAGTACTTC. Encoded protein: CASSLDSTSLGLPETQYF.

This chain links TRBV13 with TRBJ2-7, with TRBD1 identical over 7 bases. Germline V gene sequence: CDR1 PRHDT, CDR2 FYEKMQ (reference sequence). The CDR3 totals 14 residues. V gave up 4 bases and J gave up 2 bases; unmatched junction bases: 5. The chain's CDR3 is CASSYQGTAYEQYF. CDR3 bases: TGTGCCAGCAGCTACCAGGGGACAGCCTACGAGCAGTACTTC.

This clone was observed once. J is TRBJ2-7 and V is TRBV6-6; D gene ambiguous. The germline V gene has CDR1 MNHNY and CDR2 SVGAGI (reference sequence). The CDR3 runs to 10 residues. Trimming stripped 6 bases from V and 7 bases from J, with 7 bases between. CDR3 loop: CASRDIEQYF. CDR3 nucleotide sequence: TGTGCCAGCAGGGATATAGAGCAGTACTTC.

The chain carries TRBV19 and TRBJ2-7; no firm D call. CDR3 length: 15 residues. Germline V gives CDR1 LNHDA, CDR2 SQIVND (reference sequence). Trimming cost V 5 bases and J 3 bases, with 17 bases left between them. The chain's CDR3 is CASSPQVGGDYEQYF. The CDR3 bases are TGTGCCAGTAGTCCTCAGGTGGGCGGAGACTACGAGCAGTACTTC.

This chain uses TRBV15 with TRBJ2-7; 8 bases are shared with TRBD2. Trimming cost V 4 bases and J 3 bases; bases outside gene matches: 8. Germline CDR1 and CDR2: LNHNV and YYDKDF (reference sequence). CDR3 size: 15 residues. CDR3 residues: CATSKPRGGIYEQYF. In nucleotides, the CDR3 is TGTGCCACCAGCAAGCCCCGCGGGGGGATCTACGAGCAGTACTTC.

V gene TRBV9 combines with J gene TRBJ2-7; tentative D call: TRBD2 (6 bases). The CDR3 has 16 residues. Trimming removed 3 bases at V and 2 bases at J, with 18 bases between. Per the germline V gene, CDR1 is SGDLS and CDR2 is YYNGEE. The CDR3 here is CASSATGDPSPYEQYF. CDR3 sequence (DNA): TGTGCCAGCAGCGCAACGGGGGATCCCTCCCCCTACGAGCAGTACTTC. The full variable domain, its missing parts supplied by reference TRBV9 and TRBJ2-7, is DSGVTQTPKHLITATGQRVTLRCSPRSGDLSVYWYQQSLDQGLQFLIQYYNGEERAKGNILERFSAQQFPDLHSELNLSSLELGDSALYFCASSATGDPSPYEQYFGPGTRLTVT.

This clone was counted once. The chain recombines TRBV4-3 with TRBJ2-1; 7 bases fit TRBD2. The CDR3 consists of 14 residues. The V segment lost 4 bases and the J segment 3 bases; nucleotides outside the gene matches: 3. The germline V gene encodes CDR1 LGHNA and CDR2 YSLEER. CDR3 in DNA: TGCGCCAGCAGCCCCGGACTAGGCTACAATGAGCAGTTCTTC. Translation: CASSPGLGYNEQFF.

The rearrangement links TRBV4-2 to TRBJ2-7; 10 nucleotides line up with TRBD2. CDR3 length: 16 residues. V gave up 3 bases and J gave up 2 bases; unmatched junction bases: 7. CDR1 LGHNA and CDR2 YNFKEQ come from the germline V gene. In DNA, the CDR3 is TGTGCCAGCAGCCAGAGTCTAGCGGGGGAGGCCTACGAGCAGTACTTC. This translates into CASSQSLAGEAYEQYF.

The V gene is TRBV5-4, the J gene TRBJ2-7; 8 bases align to TRBD1. From germline, CDR1 is SGHNT and CDR2 YYREEE (reference sequence). The CDR3 extends over 14 amino acids. V dropped 7 bases and J dropped 3; count of bases not matched to a gene: 9. The CDR3 nucleotides read TGTGCCAGCCATCCCGGACAGGGTGACTACGAGCAGTACTTC. Amino acids: CASHPGQGDYEQYF.

The chain links TRBV7-9 to TRBJ1-4; D gene unclear. The germline V gene encodes CDR1 SEHNR and CDR2 FQNEAQ (reference sequence). The ends were cut back, 5 bases at V and 0 bases at J, with 7 bases in the middle. CDR3 length equals 14 residues. The CDR3 DNA reads TGTGCCAGCAGCCAAGGGACAACTAATGAAAAACTGTTTTTT. This sequence encodes CASSQGTTNEKLFF. Combining the CDR3 with reference TRBV7-9 and TRBJ1-4 gives the whole variable domain DTGVSQNPRHKITKRGQNVTFRCDPISEHNRLYWYRQTLGQGPEFLTYFQNEAQLEKSRLLSDRFSAERPKGSFSTLEIQRTEQGDSAMYLCASSQGTTNEKLFFGSGTQLSVL.

The J gene is TRBJ1-2, the V gene TRBV5-1, with 7 bases aligning to TRBD1. Germline CDR1 reads SGHRS; CDR2 reads YFSETQ. The CDR3 runs to 14 residues. After removal of 4 bases from V and 5 bases from J, the junction contained 8 bases not matched to a gene. As DNA, the CDR3 is TGCGCCAGCAGCCTGGACCCAGGGGGGTATGGCTACACCTTC. Translation: CASSLDPGGYGYTF. The entire variable domain, with the rest obtained from reference TRBV5-1 and TRBJ1-2, is as follows: KAGVTQTPRYLIKTRGQQVTLSCSPISGHRSVSWYQQTPGQGLQFLFEYFSETQRNKGNFPGRFSGRQFSNSRSEMNVSTLELGDSALYLCASSLDPGGYGYTFGSGTRLTVV.

The gene calls are TRBV9 and TRBJ1-2; 9 bases line up with TRBD1. CDR3 length: 14 amino acids. V trimming: 4 bases; J trimming: 2 bases; junction bases outside the gene matches: 3. The germline gives CDR1 SGDLS, CDR2 YYNGEE. CDR3 residues: CASSSGQGNYGYTF. The CDR3, as DNA: TGTGCCAGCAGCTCAGGACAGGGGAACTATGGCTACACCTTC.

V is TRBV27 and J is TRBJ1-4; no clear D gene. V gave up 1 base and J gave up 4 bases, with 4 bases separating them. This CDR3 has 13 amino acids. CDR1 is MNHEY, CDR2 SMNVEV, per germline (reference sequence). Here the CDR3 reads CASSLWGNEKLFF. The CDR3 DNA reads TGTGCCAGCAGTTTATGGGGTAATGAAAAACTGTTTTTT.

The rearrangement joins TRBV5-1 to TRBJ1-1, with D possibly TRBD1 on 5 matching bases. V was cut by 1 base and J by 8 bases, with 18 bases left in between. Germline assignment: CDR1 SGHRS and CDR2 YFSETQ. The CDR3 has 15 residues. CDR3 sequence (DNA): TGCGCCAGCAGCTTGTGGGGGTCCGGTGGAACGGAAGCTTTCTTT. It codes for CASSLWGSGGTEAFF.

V and J are TRBV7-6 and TRBJ2-5, with 10 bases lining up with TRBD2. This CDR3 contains 15 residues. CDR1 is SGHVS, CDR2 FNYEAQ, per germline. J was trimmed by 4 bases and V by 1 base; bases with no gene match: 3. CDR3: CASSLELAGRETQYF. The CDR3 coding sequence is TGTGCCAGCAGCTTAGAACTAGCGGGGCGAGAGACCCAGTACTTC.

This clone occurred once. The V gene is TRBV18, the J gene TRBJ1-5; 7 positions match TRBD1. CDR1 is KGHSH and CDR2 is LQKENI in the germline V gene. The V segment lost 3 bases and the J segment 6 bases; nucleotides outside the gene matches: 2. The CDR3 is 13 residues long. The CDR3: CASSPPGGQPQHF. DNA for the CDR3: TGTGCCAGCTCACCGCCAGGGGGTCAGCCCCAGCATTTT. Full variable domain (missing parts from reference TRBV18 and TRBJ1-5): NAGVMQNPRHLVRRRGQEARLRCSPMKGHSHVYWYRQLPEEGLKFMVYLQKENIIDESGMPKERFSAEFPKEGPSILRIQQVVRGDSAAYFCASSPPGGQPQHFGDGTRLSIL.

The count of this clone is one. The chain employs TRBV11-3 and TRBJ1-5, with D possibly being TRBD1 (5 bases). Germline V gene sequence: CDR1 SGHNT, CDR2 YENEEA. The ends were cut back, 2 bases at V and 4 bases at J, with 18 bases in the middle. The CDR3 runs to 17 residues. This CDR3 reads CASSLPHPQGRNQPQHF. CDR3 DNA: TGTGCCAGCAGCTTACCGCATCCCCAGGGTCGGAATCAGCCCCAGCATTTT.

The gene calls are TRBV10-3 and TRBJ1-4, with 8 bases that match TRBD1. CDR1 and CDR2 (germline): ENHRY, SYGVKD. The CDR3 runs to 16 residues. V lost 1 base to trimming and J lost 3 bases; unmatched junction nucleotides: 4. DNA of the CDR3: TGTGCCATCAGTGAGTTATGGACAGGGCCTAATGAAAAACTGTTTTTT. Protein product: CAISELWTGPNEKLFF.

The chain is built from TRBV5-1 and TRBJ1-5; a possible D gene is TRBD1 (5 bases). Germline V gene lookup returns CDR1 SGHRS and CDR2 YFSETQ. The CDR3 length is 15 residues. Trimming cost V 4 bases and J 0 bases, with 11 bases left between them. The DNA for the CDR3 is TGCGCCAGCAGCCCCGGGACGGTTAGCAATCAGCCCCAGCATTTT. Its protein is CASSPGTVSNQPQHF.

V gene TRBV4-3 combines with J gene TRBJ2-7, with 8 positions matching TRBD1. The CDR3 runs 15 residues. From germline, CDR1 is LGHNA and CDR2 YSLEER. With V trimmed by 1 base and J by 4 bases, 6 bases remained unmatched. The CDR3 sequence: CASSQGSGQVYEQYF. In nucleotides, the CDR3 is TGCGCCAGCAGCCAAGGATCGGGACAGGTATACGAGCAGTACTTC.

V and J are TRBV6-5 and TRBJ2-1; D possibly uses TRBD1 or TRBD2 (5 bases each). CDR3 length: 12 amino acids. The V end lost 6 bases, the J end lost 9 bases, and 12 bases lay between the germline ends. Germline V gene lookup returns CDR1 MNHEY and CDR2 SVGAGI. In DNA, the CDR3 is TGTGCCAGCAGCGGGCCGAGGGGTGAGCAGTTCTTC. The encoded protein is CASSGPRGEQFF.

As DNA, the CDR3 is TGTGCCAGCAGTGAAGGAGGGAACTCTGGAAACACCATATATTTT. Translating gives CASSEGGNSGNTIYF. The V call is TRBV6-1, the J call TRBJ1-3; no clear D. The CDR3 runs 15 residues. The germline V gene has CDR1 MNHNS and CDR2 SASEGT. V lost 1 base and J lost 0, with 7 bases in between.